One sample yielded the 19 T cell receptor beta chains listed below, sequenced in a study of PD-1 blockade in classical Hodgkin lymphoma. Every patient was affected by relapse after autologous stem cell transplantation, while exposure to brentuximab vedotin was not uniform. TCRdb's table, derived via immunoSEQ multiplex PCR, lists solely in-frame clones and lacks some. The data show some 13,000 clones, about four fifths seen once. Specimen: peripheral blood mononuclear cells (PBMCs), collected at baseline. Receptors originate from a human donor with classical Hodgkin lymphoma.

This CDR3 is CASSIGTANTEAFF. The CDR3 DNA reads as TGTGCCAGTAGTATTGGTACGGCGAACACTGAAGCTTTCTTT. The J gene is TRBJ1-1, the V gene TRBV19; D remains unclear. The germline V gene encodes CDR1 LNHDA and CDR2 SQIVND (reference sequence). The CDR3 runs 14 residues. V was trimmed by 3 bases and J by 1 base, leaving 9 bases between them.

The chain employs TRBV27 and TRBJ1-2; weak D call: TRBD1 (5 bases). V lost 2 bases and J 3 bases, leaving 7 bases between the germline ends. Germline V CDR1 and CDR2: MNHEY, SMNVEV (reference sequence). The length of the CDR3 is 13 residues. CDR3 bases: TGTGCCAGCAGTTTACGGGGGGACTATGGCTACACCTTC. Amino acids: CASSLRGDYGYTF.

This chain joins TRBV5-1 and TRBJ2-3; TRBD2 matches 10 bases. The V gene's germline CDR1 is SGHRS and CDR2 YFSETQ. CDR3 size: 15 residues. Losses at the gene ends were 4 bases for V and 3 bases for J; bases not matched to a gene: 5. Here the CDR3 DNA reads TGCGCCAGCAGCCTTAGCGGGAGGAAGACAGATACGCAGTATTTT. Its protein product is CASSLSGRKTDTQYF.

The gene calls are TRBV5-6 and TRBJ1-2, with D unclear. V was shortened by 4 bases and J by 3 bases, with 7 bases between the two germline ends. Per the germline V gene, CDR1 is SGHDT and CDR2 is YYEEEE. The length of the CDR3 is 12 residues. CDR3 amino acids: CASSPGDYGYTF. The CDR3 bases are TGTGCCAGCAGCCCCGGGGACTATGGCTACACCTTC. Full variable domain (outside the CDR3, taken from reference TRBV5-6 and TRBJ1-2): DAGVTQSPTHLIKTRGQQVTLRCSPKSGHDTVSWYQQALGQGPQFIFQYYEEEERQRGNFPDRFSGHQFPNYSSELNVNALLLGDSALYLCASSPGDYGYTFGSGTRLTVV.

The V call is TRBV11-1, the J call TRBJ2-7; possibly TRBD2 for D (7 bases). Germline assignment: CDR1 SGHAT and CDR2 FQDESV (reference sequence). This CDR3 is 15 amino acids long. Trimming removed 3 bases from V and 3 bases from J, with 15 bases in between. CDR3 sequence: CASSLEAGDYYEQYF. The DNA of the CDR3 is TGTGCCAGCAGCTTGGAGGCAGGGGACTACTACGAGCAGTACTTC.

This clone was detected once. The CDR3 DNA reads as TGTGCCAGCCCCCGCTCTAACTCGAGGAGCTCCTACGAGCAGTACTTC. This sequence encodes CASPRSNSRSSYEQYF. V gene TRBV28 combines with J gene TRBJ2-7; D not certain. This CDR3 contains 16 residues. Germline CDR1 MDHEN, CDR2 SYDVKM. Trimming shortened V by 8 bases and J by 0 bases, and 20 bases separated the two germline ends.

To note about this clone: Relative to the germline gene, one junction end is altered; a read error may explain this. The chain has TRBV6-6 and TRBJ2-5, with 7 bases that match TRBD1. The J call is in doubt because the DNA end fits TRBJ2-7 better. This CDR3 has 14 residues. Germline V gene lookup returns CDR1 MNHNY and CDR2 SVGAGI (reference sequence). The CDR3 is CASSYRDSSYEQYF. CDR3 nucleotides: TGTGCTAGCAGTTACCGGGACAGCTCCTACGAGCAGTACTTC.

This sequence joins TRBV30 and TRBJ2-1; D is ambiguous. Germline values: CDR1 GTSNPN, CDR2 SVGIG (reference sequence). The ends were cut back, 3 bases at V and 3 bases at J, with 3 bases in the middle. The CDR3 length is 11 residues. The CDR3 spells CAWRGYNEQFF. The CDR3 DNA is TGTGCCTGGAGGGGCTACAATGAGCAGTTCTTC.

The rearrangement uses TRBV4-1 and TRBJ2-3, with 13 bases identical to TRBD2. The germline gives CDR1 MGHRA, CDR2 YSYEKL. V was pared by 3 bases and J by 5 bases, with 8 bases of the junction left unmatched. There are 17 residues in the CDR3. The CDR3 region is CASSHDRTSGGIDTQYF. DNA for the CDR3: TGCGCCAGCAGCCATGATAGGACTAGCGGGGGAATAGATACGCAGTATTTT.

The chain recombines TRBV5-1 with TRBJ2-5, with D uncertain. Trimming took 4 bases from V and 1 from J, leaving 11 bases between them. Germline loops: CDR1 SGHRS, CDR2 YFSETQ. The CDR3 is 14 amino acids. CDR3 DNA sequence: TGCGCCAGCAGCCCTACTGGCCCCCAAGAGACCCAGTACTTC. Protein: CASSPTGPQETQYF.

The rearrangement uses TRBV7-7 and TRBJ1-2; D unresolved. This CDR3 comprises 13 residues. Germline loops: CDR1 SSHAT, CDR2 FNYEAQ (reference sequence). Trimming pared 2 bases from V and 0 bases from J, leaving 4 bases between. The CDR3 region is CASSLKANYGYTF. The CDR3 DNA follows: TGTGCCAGCAGCTTAAAAGCTAACTATGGCTACACCTTC.

The J gene is TRBJ2-7, the V gene TRBV27; D might be TRBD2 (7 bases). CDR1 MNHEY and CDR2 SMNVEV come from the germline V gene (reference sequence). The ends were cut back, 5 bases at V and 7 bases at J, with 18 bases in the middle. The CDR3 runs to 14 residues. CDR3 sequence: CASSPLRGAGEQYF. The DNA for the CDR3 is TGTGCCAGCAGTCCCCTCCGGGGGGCGGGAGAGCAGTACTTC.

The V call is TRBV18, the J call TRBJ2-7; D is perhaps TRBD1 or TRBD2 (5 bases each). CDR1 and CDR2 (germline): KGHSH, LQKENI. The length of the CDR3 is 13 residues. The V end was cut by 3 bases, the J end by 5 bases, with 11 bases between. The CDR3 spells CASSPTRDHEQYF. In DNA, the CDR3 is TGTGCCAGCTCACCGACCAGGGACCACGAGCAGTACTTC.

CDR3 loop: CASSLARGPDGYTF. The CDR3 DNA follows: TGTGCCAGCAGCTTAGCCCGAGGACCGGATGGCTACACCTTC. The chain combines TRBV7-9 with TRBJ1-2; no reliable D call. Germline loops: CDR1 SEHNR, CDR2 FQNEAQ (reference sequence). Trimming removed 0 bases from V and 6 bases from J, with 11 bases in between. The CDR3 loop spans 14 amino acids.

The rearrangement uses TRBV10-3 and TRBJ2-5; 8 positions match TRBD2. Judging by the DNA end, TRBJ2-7 fits better; the J call may be wrong. The germline CDR1 and CDR2 sequences are ENHRY and SYGVKD. CDR3 length equals 13 residues. The CDR3 DNA is TGTGCCACAAAGGTAGCGGGAACCTACGAGCAGTACTTC. Its protein product is CATKVAGTYEQYF.

This chain uses TRBV6-1 with TRBJ1-2; D not resolved. Trimming removed 4 bases at V and 6 bases at J, with 12 bases between. Germline-derived CDR1 and CDR2 are MNHNS and SASEGT. This CDR3 contains 13 residues. As DNA, the CDR3 is TGTGCCAGCAGTGGTCGACCCGGACATGGCTACACCTTC. As protein: CASSGRPGHGYTF.

The rearrangement uses TRBV7-2 and TRBJ2-3, with a possible D match to TRBD1 (6 bases). Germline-derived CDR1 and CDR2 are SGHTA and FQGNSA. The germline V and J ends were trimmed by 2 bases and 5 bases, with 23 bases remaining between them. This CDR3 comprises 18 residues. The CDR3 coding sequence is TGTGCCAGCAGCTTACTACCGGGACAAGGTTCAAGGTTAGATACGCAGTATTTT. It yields the protein CASSLLPGQGSRLDTQYF. Variable domain in full (rest from reference TRBV7-2 and TRBJ2-3): GAGVSQSPSNKVTEKGKDVELRCDPISGHTALYWYRQSLGQGLEFLIYFQGNSAPDKSGLPSDRFSAERTGGSVSTLTIQRTQQEDSAVYLCASSLLPGQGSRLDTQYFGPGTRLTVL.

The chain uses TRBV7-3 and TRBJ2-7; D unresolved. Trimming cost V 0 bases and J 4 bases, with 7 bases left between them. The V gene's germline CDR1 is SGHTA and CDR2 FQGTGA. This CDR3 has 13 residues. As DNA, the CDR3 is TGTGCCAGCAGCTTAACGTATGGGTACGAGCAGTACTTC. The encoded protein is CASSLTYGYEQYF.

J is TRBJ2-3 and V is TRBV27; TRBD1 matches at 7 bases. This CDR3 is 18 amino acids long. V dropped 6 bases and J dropped 0; count of bases not matched to a gene: 15. Per the germline V gene, CDR1 is MNHEY and CDR2 is SMNVEV (reference sequence). The CDR3 is CASRDRAQFRISTDTQYF. CDR3 sequence (DNA): TGTGCCAGCAGAGACAGGGCCCAATTCCGCATTAGCACAGATACGCAGTATTTT.